Below, 30 T cell receptor beta chains from the same sample are listed, as sequenced in a study of T cells after yellow fever vaccination. TCRdb recomputed calls from the 5' RACE reads with MiXCR, one row per CDR3 protein. The table lists some 120,000 distinct CDR3 sequences, about 8.8% of them singletons. The sample consisted of CD8+ T cells sorted from PBMCs, taken on the day of the yellow fever booster vaccination. These receptors all come from a man aged 18 to 29 who received the YFV17D yellow fever vaccine.

This clonotype was counted many times. The rearrangement links TRBV4-2 to TRBJ2-5; D is uncertain. Trimming stripped 3 bases from V and 5 bases from J, with 7 bases between. CDR3 length equals 12 residues. Germline CDR1 LGHNA, CDR2 YNFKEQ. The CDR3 DNA sequence: TGTGCCAGCAGCCACCCGCGCGAGACCCAGTACTTC. Its protein is CASSHPRETQYF.

This clonotype was detected a few times. This chain connects TRBV12-3 or TRBV12-4 to TRBJ2-4; the match to TRBD1 covers 9 bases. V lost 5 bases and J lost 16; bases outside the gene matches: 12. The CDR3 has 13 amino acids. The CDR3 DNA sequence: TGTGCCAGCAGTCACGAAGGGGACAGGGAGGGTTACTTC. Translated: CASSHEGDREGYF.

This sequence joins TRBV4-2 and TRBJ2-2; 10 bases align to TRBD2. V was clipped by 6 bases and J by 5 bases; unmatched bases: 6. This CDR3 region has 15 residues. Germline-derived CDR1 and CDR2 are LGHNA and YNFKEQ. This CDR3 is CASSDPSGGTGELFF. The CDR3 nucleotides read TGTGCCAGCAGTGATCCTAGCGGGGGTACCGGGGAGCTGTTTTTT.

The chain joins TRBV12-3 or TRBV12-4 to TRBJ1-5, with unresolved D. Trimming pared 6 bases from V and 0 bases from J, leaving 6 bases between. The CDR3 sequence is 13 residues long. This chain's CDR3 is CASSLISNQPQHF. In DNA form, the CDR3 reads TGTGCCAGCAGCCTTATTAGCAATCAGCCCCAGCATTTT.

As concerns this clonotype: Being one base from a much bigger clone, this may be a read error. The chain links TRBV7-9 to TRBJ2-3; D gene ambiguous. The CDR3 length is 13 residues. Germline V gene lookup returns CDR1 SEHNR and CDR2 FQNEAQ (reference sequence). Trimming took off 11 bases at V and 8 bases at J, with 20 bases between the two ends. In DNA form, the CDR3 reads TGTGCCGCGATCGGGCATCCTTCTCCTACGCAGTATTTT. It is translated as CAAIGHPSPTQYF.

The chain employs TRBV6-2 or TRBV6-3 and TRBJ2-7; no reliable D call. Trimming removed 6 bases at V and 1 base at J, with 7 bases between. Germline V CDR1 and CDR2: MNHEY, SVGEGT. The CDR3 loop spans 12 amino acids. The CDR3 DNA follows: TGTGCCAGCAGCGACGGTTCCTACGAGCAGTACGTC. Translated, it gives CASSDGSYEQYV.

The table lists this clonotype with a few counts. The chain carries TRBV5-5 and TRBJ1-6, with 7 bases lining up with TRBD1. The CDR3 is 15 amino acids. Germline V gives CDR1 SGHKS, CDR2 YYEKEE (reference sequence). V trimming: 0 bases; J trimming: 9 bases; junction bases outside the gene matches: 6. CDR3 amino acids: CASSLVGRGTSPLHF. In DNA, the CDR3 is TGTGCCAGCAGCTTGGTGGGCAGGGGGACTTCACCCCTCCACTTT. The whole variable domain, remainder taken from reference TRBV5-5 and TRBJ1-6, is DAGVTQSPTHLIKTRGQQVTLRCSPISGHKSVSWYQQVLGQGPQFIFQYYEKEERGRGNFPDRFSARQFPNYSSELNVNALLLGDSALYLCASSLVGRGTSPLHFGNGTRLTVT.

The chain couples TRBV19 to TRBJ2-4, with D tentatively TRBD2 (5 bases). Germline CDR1 reads LNHDA; CDR2 reads SQIVND (reference sequence). Trimming left V 6 bases short and J 0 bases short, with 9 bases between. This CDR3 has 14 residues. CDR3 loop: CASSPGLAKNIQYF. The CDR3 coding sequence is TGTGCCAGTAGCCCTGGACTAGCCAAAAACATTCAGTACTTC.

There are many counts of this clonotype. The chain employs TRBV21-1 and TRBJ1-2; no check of the table's D call, TRBD1, against the DNA was made. TRBV21-1 is termed a pseudogene. This CDR3 spans 15 amino acids. The CDR3 DNA sequence: TGTGCCAGCCCGCGCTCGCCAGGGGCCGCCTATGGCTACACCTTC. Translated: CASPRSPGAAYGYTF.

The chain carries TRBV9 and TRBJ2-2; D possibly corresponds to TRBD2 (6 bases). The CDR3 totals 13 residues. V was shortened by 7 bases and J by 7 bases, with 14 bases between the two germline ends. CDR1 and CDR2 from the germline V gene are SGDLS and YYNGEE. CDR3 nucleotides: TGTGCCAGCGGGACTCGTGTGTTCGGGGAGCTGTTTTTT. Its translation: CASGTRVFGELFF.

This chain connects TRBV5-6 to TRBJ1-1; tentative D call: TRBD1 (5 bases). V lost 0 bases and J 5 bases, leaving 14 bases between the germline ends. The CDR3 sequence is 15 residues long. CDR1 SGHDT and CDR2 YYEEEE come from the germline V gene. The CDR3 here is CASSLGLGVGTEAFF. The CDR3 DNA reads TGTGCCAGCAGCTTGGGCTTAGGGGTTGGGACTGAAGCTTTCTTT.

This clonotype was counted a few times. The chain employs TRBV6-4 and TRBJ2-1; D unresolved. V was shortened by 2 bases and J by 7 bases, with 6 bases between the two germline ends. The CDR3 totals 12 residues. CDR1 is MRHNA, CDR2 SNTAGT, per germline. This CDR3 is CASSDGENEQFF. The CDR3 region has the DNA TGTGCCAGCAGTGACGGGGAAAATGAGCAGTTCTTC.

This clonotype has more than one count but fewer than ten. This chain connects TRBV9 to TRBJ2-3; D may be TRBD1 (5 bases). Germline V gene sequence: CDR1 SGDLS, CDR2 YYNGEE. The CDR3 extends over 16 amino acids. The germline V and J ends were trimmed by 0 bases and 8 bases, with 19 bases remaining between them. The DNA for the CDR3 is TGTGCCAGCAGCGTAGACGAGACAGAGAGGTTCGGTACGCAGTATTTT. Translating it yields CASSVDETERFGTQYF.

Ten or more counts support this clonotype. The rearrangement uses TRBV12-3 or TRBV12-4 and TRBJ1-5; TRBD1 agrees at 7 bases. This CDR3 is built from 13 residues. The trim removed 8 bases at V and 1 base at J, leaving 2 bases unmatched. The CDR3 is CASRGGSNQPQHF. The CDR3 nucleotides read TGTGCCAGCCGAGGGGGCAGCAATCAGCCCCAGCATTTT.

This clonotype was observed many times. This sequence joins TRBV4-3 and TRBJ1-1, with D perhaps TRBD1 (5 bases). The V end was cut by 1 base, the J end by 1 base, with 7 bases between. The germline V gene encodes CDR1 LGHNA and CDR2 YSLEER. The CDR3 consists of 14 residues. DNA for the CDR3: TGCGCCAGCAGCCAAGCTAGGGGGAACACTGAAGCTTTCTTT. Amino acid sequence: CASSQARGNTEAFF.

This rearrangement joins TRBV6-5 to TRBJ2-2; a possible D gene is TRBD1 (5 bases). This CDR3 region has 13 residues. Germline V CDR1 and CDR2: MNHEY, SVGAGI. V dropped 4 bases and J dropped 4 bases, with 7 bases sitting between them. The CDR3 DNA sequence: TGTGCCAGCAGTTCAGGGATCACCGGGGAGCTGTTTTTT. This translates into CASSSGITGELFF.

The rearrangement links TRBV7-7 to TRBJ1-1; D is unresolved. V was pared by 2 bases and J by 0 bases, with 7 bases between. The CDR3 sequence is 14 residues long. CDR1 SSHAT and CDR2 FNYEAQ come from the germline V gene (reference sequence). DNA for the CDR3: TGTGCCAGCAGCTTACAGAAGATGAACACTGAAGCTTTCTTT. Its protein is CASSLQKMNTEAFF.

In this sample, this clonotype turned up many times. The gene calls are TRBV7-9 and TRBJ2-5; no firm D call. This CDR3 is built from 13 residues. The V gene's germline CDR1 is SEHNR and CDR2 FQNEAQ (reference sequence). With 8 bases removed from V and 3 bases from J, the gap between germline ends came to 13 bases. The CDR3 is CASGLSTEETQYF. In nucleotides, the CDR3 is TGTGCCAGCGGGCTTAGTACAGAAGAGACCCAGTACTTC. Variable domain in full (rest from reference TRBV7-9 and TRBJ2-5): DTGVSQNPRHKITKRGQNVTFRCDPISEHNRLYWYRQTLGQGPEFLTYFQNEAQLEKSRLLSDRFSAERPKGSFSTLEIQRTEQGDSAMYLCASGLSTEETQYFGPGTRLLVL.

The chain has TRBV27 and TRBJ2-1, with D perhaps TRBD1 (5 bases). The CDR3 runs to 13 residues. Germline CDR1 is MNHEY and CDR2 is SMNVEV (reference sequence). V lost 3 bases and J 8 bases, leaving 11 bases between the germline ends. The CDR3 DNA is TGTGCCAGCAGTTTTCCAGGGCAGGATGAGCAGTTCTTC. Translating it yields CASSFPGQDEQFF.

The chain uses TRBV19 and TRBJ2-7, with TRBD1 matching 7 bases. The CDR3 is 14 residues long. The V gene's germline CDR1 is LNHDA and CDR2 SQIVND (reference sequence). V trimming: 3 bases; J trimming: 6 bases; junction bases outside the gene matches: 8. Here the CDR3 reads CASSIEQGSGEQYF. The DNA for the CDR3 is TGTGCCAGTAGTATCGAACAGGGGTCTGGCGAGCAGTACTTC.

V and J are TRBV9 and TRBJ1-2, with 8 bases matching TRBD1. The V gene end was trimmed by 4 bases and the J gene end by 2 bases; junction bases not matched to a gene: 4. Looked up from germline, CDR1 is SGDLS and CDR2 is YYNGEE. This CDR3 is 14 amino acids long. The CDR3 sequence is CASSIWTGNYGYTF. In DNA, the CDR3 is TGTGCCAGCAGCATCTGGACAGGGAACTATGGCTACACCTTC.

This clonotype turned up a few times. The V and J genes are TRBV9 and TRBJ2-1, with 9 nucleotides matching TRBD2. V lost 4 bases to trimming and J lost 7 bases; unmatched junction nucleotides: 18. CDR1 is SGDLS and CDR2 is YYNGEE in the germline V gene. This CDR3 comprises 18 residues. CDR3 amino acids: CASSPGPSGAGISNEQFF. The CDR3 nucleotides are TGTGCCAGCAGCCCAGGCCCTAGCGGGGCGGGGATCTCAAATGAGCAGTTCTTC.

The table lists this clonotype with many counts. CDR3 sequence: CASSLTEEETQYF. In DNA, the CDR3 is TGTGCCAGCAGCTTGACGGAGGAAGAGACCCAGTACTTC. The chain recombines TRBV5-6 with TRBJ2-5, with a weak D call TRBD2 (5 bases). The CDR3 extends over 13 amino acids. The ends were cut back, 1 base at V and 3 bases at J, with 7 bases in the middle. From germline, CDR1 is SGHDT and CDR2 YYEEEE.

V gene TRBV7-9 combines with J gene TRBJ2-1; unclear D gene. The CDR3 runs to 12 residues. V lost 5 bases to trimming and J lost 6 bases, with 8 bases between them. Germline V gene sequence: CDR1 SEHNR, CDR2 FQNEAQ (reference sequence). CDR3 DNA: TGTGCCAGCAGCCCCCCCACCAATGAGCAGTTCTTC. This sequence encodes CASSPPTNEQFF.

The V gene is TRBV19, the J gene TRBJ1-4; D possibly corresponds to TRBD1 (5 bases). Trimming cost V 6 bases and J 3 bases, with 14 bases left between them. Germline V gene lookup returns CDR1 LNHDA and CDR2 SQIVND (reference sequence). This CDR3 has 15 residues. Written as DNA, the CDR3 is TGTGCCAGTAGGGAACGGCCCAGGGCTAATGAAAAACTGTTTTTT. Its translation: CASRERPRANEKLFF.

A few counts support this clonotype. The gene calls are TRBV7-8 and TRBJ1-1; 7 bases match TRBD1. CDR1 is SGHVS and CDR2 is FQNEAQ in the germline V gene. The CDR3 loop spans 15 amino acids. J gave up 4 bases and V 5 bases, and 10 bases lay outside the gene matches. Here the CDR3 DNA reads TGTGCCAGCAGCCCACAACAGGGGCTGGGCACTGAAGCTTTCTTT. The encoded protein is CASSPQQGLGTEAFF.

This chain uses TRBV19 with TRBJ1-5; D gene unclear. CDR1 and CDR2 from the germline V gene are LNHDA and SQIVND (reference sequence). CDR3 length: 12 amino acids. V was pared by 7 bases and J by 9 bases, with 13 bases between. The chain's CDR3 is CASTPFCMPQHF. DNA of the CDR3: TGTGCCAGTACTCCTTTTTGCATGCCCCAGCATTTT. The full variable domain, in which reference TRBV19 and TRBJ1-5 provide the parts outside the CDR3, is DGGITQSPKYLFRKEGQNVTLSCEQNLNHDAMYWYRQDPGQGLRLIYYSQIVNDFQKGDIAEGYSVSREKKESFPLTVTSAQKNPTAFYLCASTPFCMPQHFGDGTRLSIL.

This clonotype turned up a few times. The junction departs from the called germline gene at one end, perhaps through a read error. This rearrangement joins TRBV7-7 to TRBJ2-1; 9 nucleotides align to TRBD2. The CDR3 totals 17 residues. Germline V CDR1 and CDR2: SSHAT, FNYEAQ (reference sequence). CDR3 nucleotides: TGTGCTAGCAGCTTAGGCCCTCGAGCGGGGGGCGTCAATGAGCAGTTCTTC. This encodes CASSLGPRAGGVNEQFF.

This clonotype was seen only a few times. The chain is built from TRBV7-9 and TRBJ1-4; TRBD1 is a possible D gene (6 bases). CDR1 and CDR2 (germline): SEHNR, FQNEAQ (reference sequence). The CDR3 spans 16 residues. Trimming pared 4 bases from V and 3 bases from J, leaving 15 bases between. Written as DNA, the CDR3 is TGTGCCAGCAGCTCAGGGGACGGCGGGGCTAATGAAAAACTGTTTTTT. Translation: CASSSGDGGANEKLFF.

This clonotype was detected a few times. The CDR3 here is CASSQELAGGSYEQYF. The CDR3 coding sequence is TGCGCCAGCAGCCAAGAACTAGCGGGGGGTTCCTACGAGCAGTACTTC. The chain links TRBV4-1 to TRBJ2-7; 12 nucleotides align to TRBD2. Germline assignment: CDR1 MGHRA and CDR2 YSYEKL. The ends lost 0 bases at V and 1 base at J; junction bases unmatched: 1. The CDR3 sequence is 16 residues long.